The present T cell receptor (beta chain) was sequenced within a study of Ad26.COV2.S vaccination and SARS-CoV-2 variants. Study-level information: A COV1001 Ad26.COV2.S trial-arm participant provided the sample.

Regarding treatment: about 20 received Ad26.COV2.S at low or high dose, single or two shots; 5 received placebo; per-sample allocation not given. The samples date from day 63 after the first vaccine or placebo injection. This CDR3 region has 14 residues. Germline CDR1 reads SGHKS; CDR2 reads YYEKEE (reference sequence). The V gene lost 3 bases and the J gene lost 0 bases, with 9 bases spanning the gap. Measured with immunoSEQ multiplex PCR; TCRdb has only the in-frame clones, and not every one. The sample contains about 260,000 clones, roughly 89% of which appear only once. The chain uses TRBV5-5 and TRBJ1-1; D not resolved. This receptor was obtained from a person between 18 and 60 years old who received the Ad26.COV2.S COVID-19 vaccine or a placebo. The sequencing used peripheral blood, collected in a trial of Ad26.COV2.S vaccine versus placebo. The CDR3 nucleotides read TGTGCCAGCAGCTCATACAGCATGAACACTGAAGCTTTCTTT. This encodes CASSSYSMNTEAFF.